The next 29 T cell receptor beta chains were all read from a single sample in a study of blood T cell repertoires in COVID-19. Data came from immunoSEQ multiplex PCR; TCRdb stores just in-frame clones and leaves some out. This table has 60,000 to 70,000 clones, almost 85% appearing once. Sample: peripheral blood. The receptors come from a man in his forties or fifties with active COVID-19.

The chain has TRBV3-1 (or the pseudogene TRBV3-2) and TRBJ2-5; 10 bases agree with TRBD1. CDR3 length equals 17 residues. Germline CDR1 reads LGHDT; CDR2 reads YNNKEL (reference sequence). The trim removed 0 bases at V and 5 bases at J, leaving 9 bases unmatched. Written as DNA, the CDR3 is TGTGCCAGCAGCCAAGACAGGACAGGGGGGGTCGAGGAGACCCAGTACTTC. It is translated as CASSQDRTGGVEETQYF.

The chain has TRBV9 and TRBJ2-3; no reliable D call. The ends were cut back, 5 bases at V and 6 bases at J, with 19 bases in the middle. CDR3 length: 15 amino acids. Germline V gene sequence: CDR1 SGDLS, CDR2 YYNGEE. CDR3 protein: CASSEMAASVDTQYF. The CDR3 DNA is TGTGCCAGCAGTGAGATGGCAGCGTCCGTGGATACGCAGTATTTT.

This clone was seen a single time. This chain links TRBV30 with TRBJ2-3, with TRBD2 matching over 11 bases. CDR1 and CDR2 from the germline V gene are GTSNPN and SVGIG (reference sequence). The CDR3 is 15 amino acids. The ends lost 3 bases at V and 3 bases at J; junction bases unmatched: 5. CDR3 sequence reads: CAWSDSGGATDTQYF. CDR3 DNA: TGTGCCTGGAGCGATAGCGGGGGGGCGACAGATACGCAGTATTTT.

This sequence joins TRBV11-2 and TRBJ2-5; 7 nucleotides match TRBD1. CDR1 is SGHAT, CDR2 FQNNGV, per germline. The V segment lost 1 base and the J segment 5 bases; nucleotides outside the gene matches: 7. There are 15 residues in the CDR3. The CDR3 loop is CASSLGTGNMETQYF. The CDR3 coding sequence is TGTGCCAGCAGCTTAGGGACAGGCAATATGGAGACCCAGTACTTC. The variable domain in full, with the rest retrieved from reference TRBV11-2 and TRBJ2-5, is EAGVAQSPRYKIIEKRQSVAFWCNPISGHATLYWYQQILGQGPKLLIQFQNNGVVDDSQLPKDRFSAERLKGVDSTLKIQPAKLEDSAVYLCASSLGTGNMETQYFGPGTRLLVL.

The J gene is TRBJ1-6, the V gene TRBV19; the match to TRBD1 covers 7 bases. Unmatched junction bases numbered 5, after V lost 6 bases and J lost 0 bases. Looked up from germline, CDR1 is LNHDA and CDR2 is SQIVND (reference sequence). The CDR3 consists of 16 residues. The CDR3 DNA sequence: TGTGCCAGTAGGCCGGGACAGCGCTCCTATAATTCACCCCTCCACTTT. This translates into CASRPGQRSYNSPLHF.

The CDR3 coding sequence is TGTGCCAGAAGCACCCGGGACAGGGTGAATGTAGGCTATGGCTACACCTTC. Amino acids: CARSTRDRVNVGYGYTF. The gene calls are TRBV5-3 and TRBJ1-2; 9 bases fit TRBD1. TRBV5-3 is sorted into the ORF group, with uncertain function. With 4 bases clipped from V and 4 bases from J, the junction kept 14 bases outside the gene matches. This CDR3 contains 17 residues.

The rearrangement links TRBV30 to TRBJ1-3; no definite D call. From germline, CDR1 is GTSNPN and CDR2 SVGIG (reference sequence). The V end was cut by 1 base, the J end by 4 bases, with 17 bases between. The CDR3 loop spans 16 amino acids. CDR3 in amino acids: CAWSEWAPGGGNTIYF. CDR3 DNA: TGTGCCTGGAGTGAATGGGCCCCTGGTGGGGGAAACACCATATATTTT. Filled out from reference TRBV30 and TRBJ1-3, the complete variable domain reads SQTIHQWPATLVQPVGSPLSLECTVEGTSNPNLYWYRQAAGRGLQLLFYSVGIGQISSEVPQNLSASRPQDRQFILSSKKLLLSDSGFYLCAWSEWAPGGGNTIYFGEGSWLTVV.

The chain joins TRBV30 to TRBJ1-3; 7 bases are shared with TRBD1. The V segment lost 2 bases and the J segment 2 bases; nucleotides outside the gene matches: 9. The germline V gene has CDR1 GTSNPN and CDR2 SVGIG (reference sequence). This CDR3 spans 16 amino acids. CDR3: CAWSPTGEVAGNTIYF. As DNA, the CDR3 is TGTGCCTGGAGTCCAACAGGGGAAGTAGCTGGAAACACCATATATTTT.

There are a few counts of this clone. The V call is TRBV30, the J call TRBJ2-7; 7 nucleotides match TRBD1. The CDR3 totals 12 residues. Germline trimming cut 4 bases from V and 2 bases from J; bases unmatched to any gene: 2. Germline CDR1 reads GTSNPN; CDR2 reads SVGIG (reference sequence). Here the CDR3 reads CAWKGAPYEQYF. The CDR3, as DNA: TGTGCCTGGAAGGGGGCCCCCTACGAGCAGTACTTC.

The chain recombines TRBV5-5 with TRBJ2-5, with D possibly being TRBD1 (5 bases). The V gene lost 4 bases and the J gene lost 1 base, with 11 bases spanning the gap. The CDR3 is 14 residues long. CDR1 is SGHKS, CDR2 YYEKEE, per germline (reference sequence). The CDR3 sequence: CASSPATVQETQYF. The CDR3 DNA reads TGTGCCAGCAGCCCCGCGACAGTCCAAGAGACCCAGTACTTC.

CDR3 sequence: CASSFGTEAFF. CDR3 coding DNA: TGTGCCAGCAGTTTCGGCACTGAAGCTTTCTTT. This chain connects TRBV6-5 to TRBJ1-1; D is unclear. Per germline, CDR1 MNHEY and CDR2 SVGAGI. The CDR3 runs to 11 residues. V was cut by 4 bases and J by 4 bases, with 4 bases left in between.

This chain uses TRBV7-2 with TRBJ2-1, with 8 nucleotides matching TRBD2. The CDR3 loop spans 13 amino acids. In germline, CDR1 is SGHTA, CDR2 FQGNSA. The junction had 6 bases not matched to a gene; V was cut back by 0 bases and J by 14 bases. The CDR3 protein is CASSLAREGPKFF. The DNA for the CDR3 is TGTGCCAGCAGCTTAGCACGGGAGGGCCCTAAGTTCTTC.

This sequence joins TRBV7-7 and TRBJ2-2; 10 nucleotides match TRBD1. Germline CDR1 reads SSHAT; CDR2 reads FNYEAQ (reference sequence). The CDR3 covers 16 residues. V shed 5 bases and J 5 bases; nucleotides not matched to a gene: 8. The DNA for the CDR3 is TGTGCCAGCAGCGTGGTTTCGGGACAGGGGACCGGGGAGCTGTTTTTT. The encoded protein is CASSVVSGQGTGELFF.

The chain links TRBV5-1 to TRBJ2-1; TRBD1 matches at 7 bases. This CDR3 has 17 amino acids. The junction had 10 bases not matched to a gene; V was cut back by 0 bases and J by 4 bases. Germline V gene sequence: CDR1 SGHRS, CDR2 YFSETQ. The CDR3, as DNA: TGCGCCAGCAGCTTGGAACCGACAGGGAACGGGTACAATGAGCAGTTCTTC. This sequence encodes CASSLEPTGNGYNEQFF.

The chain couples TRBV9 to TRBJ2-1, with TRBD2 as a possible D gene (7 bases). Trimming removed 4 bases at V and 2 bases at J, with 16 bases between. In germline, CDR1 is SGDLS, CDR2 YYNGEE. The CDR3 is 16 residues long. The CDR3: CASSYGGAAPYNEQFF. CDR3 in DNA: TGTGCCAGCAGCTATGGGGGGGCCGCGCCCTACAATGAGCAGTTCTTC.

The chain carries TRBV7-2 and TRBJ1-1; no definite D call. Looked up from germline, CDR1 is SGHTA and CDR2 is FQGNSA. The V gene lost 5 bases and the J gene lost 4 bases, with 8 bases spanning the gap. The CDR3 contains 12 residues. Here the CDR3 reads CASSRVSTEAFF. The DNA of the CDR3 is TGTGCCAGCAGCCGGGTCAGCACTGAAGCTTTCTTT.

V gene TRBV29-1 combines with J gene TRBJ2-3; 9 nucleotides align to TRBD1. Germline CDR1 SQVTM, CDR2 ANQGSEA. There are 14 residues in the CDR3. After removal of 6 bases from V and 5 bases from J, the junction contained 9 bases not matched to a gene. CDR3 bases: TGCAGCGTATGGGACAGGGAGAAACGAGATACGCAGTATTTT. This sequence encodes CSVWDREKRDTQYF.

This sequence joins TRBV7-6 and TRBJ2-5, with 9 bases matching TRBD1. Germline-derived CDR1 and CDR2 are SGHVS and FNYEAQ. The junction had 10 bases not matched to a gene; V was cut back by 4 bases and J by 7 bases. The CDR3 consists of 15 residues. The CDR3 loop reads CASSYRTGEPATQYF. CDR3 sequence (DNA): TGTGCCAGCAGCTACCGGACAGGGGAACCAGCGACCCAGTACTTC.

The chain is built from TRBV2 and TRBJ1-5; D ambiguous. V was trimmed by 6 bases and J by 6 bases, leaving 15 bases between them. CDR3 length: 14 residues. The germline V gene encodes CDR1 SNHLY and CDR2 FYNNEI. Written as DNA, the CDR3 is TGTGCCAGCAGGAGGAATCCCGAACCTCAGCCCCAGCATTTT. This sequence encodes CASRRNPEPQPQHF.

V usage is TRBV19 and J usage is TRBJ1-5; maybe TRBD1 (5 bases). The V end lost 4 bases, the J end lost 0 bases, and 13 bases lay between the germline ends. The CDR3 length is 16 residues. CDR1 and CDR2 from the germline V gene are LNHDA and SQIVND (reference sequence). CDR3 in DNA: TGTGCCAGTAGTAGACGACTAGGGGATAGCAATCAGCCCCAGCATTTT. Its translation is CASSRRLGDSNQPQHF.

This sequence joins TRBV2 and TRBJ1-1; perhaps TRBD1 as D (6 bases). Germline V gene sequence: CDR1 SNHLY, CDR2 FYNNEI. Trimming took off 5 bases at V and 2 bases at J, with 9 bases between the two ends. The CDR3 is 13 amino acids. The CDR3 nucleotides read TGTGCCAGCAGTTCGGACAGTAACACTGAAGCTTTCTTT. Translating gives CASSSDSNTEAFF.

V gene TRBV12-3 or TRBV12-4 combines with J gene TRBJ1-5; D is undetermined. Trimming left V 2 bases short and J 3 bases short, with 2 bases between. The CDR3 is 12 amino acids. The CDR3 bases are TGTGCCAGCAGTTTATACAATCAGCCCCAGCATTTT. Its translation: CASSLYNQPQHF.

This CDR3 reads CATYVPGWGYGYTF. CDR3 coding DNA: TGTGCCACCTATGTACCGGGGTGGGGTTATGGCTACACCTTC. This chain links TRBV6-5 with TRBJ1-2; D not resolved. The length of the CDR3 is 14 residues. Trimming removed 10 bases at V and 5 bases at J, with 20 bases between. CDR1 and CDR2 (germline): MNHEY, SVGAGI.

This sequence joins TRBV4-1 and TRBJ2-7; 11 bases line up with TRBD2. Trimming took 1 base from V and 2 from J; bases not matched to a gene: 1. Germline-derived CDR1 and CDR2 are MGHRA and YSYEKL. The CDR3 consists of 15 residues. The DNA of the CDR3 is TGCGCCAGCAGCCAAGCTAGCGGGAGGACCTACGAGCAGTACTTC. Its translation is CASSQASGRTYEQYF.

In DNA form, the CDR3 reads TGTGCCAGCGGGAGTAGGACTCTCGGGGAGACCCAGTACTTC. Translated: CASGSRTLGETQYF. J is TRBJ2-5 and V is TRBV6-5; D is possibly TRBD2 (5 bases). The germline V gene has CDR1 MNHEY and CDR2 SVGAGI. The CDR3 sequence is 14 residues long. The V gene lost 8 bases and the J gene lost 5 bases, with 18 bases spanning the gap.

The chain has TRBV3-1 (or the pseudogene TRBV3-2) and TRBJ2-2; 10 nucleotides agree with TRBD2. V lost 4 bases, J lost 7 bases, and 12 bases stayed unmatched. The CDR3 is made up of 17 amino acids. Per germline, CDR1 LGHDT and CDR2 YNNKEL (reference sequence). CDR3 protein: CASSLKASGSFGGELFF. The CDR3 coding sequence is TGTGCCAGCAGCCTAAAGGCTAGCGGGAGTTTCGGCGGGGAGCTGTTTTTT.

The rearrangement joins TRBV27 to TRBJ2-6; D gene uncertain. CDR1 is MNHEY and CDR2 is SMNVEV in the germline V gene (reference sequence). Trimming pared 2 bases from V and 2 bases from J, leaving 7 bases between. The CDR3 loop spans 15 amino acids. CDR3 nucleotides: TGTGCCAGCAGTTTAGCCGGAGCTGGGGCCAACGTCCTGACTTTC. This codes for CASSLAGAGANVLTF.

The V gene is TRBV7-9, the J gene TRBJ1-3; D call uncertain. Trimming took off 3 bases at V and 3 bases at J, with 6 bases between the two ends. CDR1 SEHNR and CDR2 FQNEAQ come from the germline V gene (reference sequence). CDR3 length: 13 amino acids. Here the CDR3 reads CASSFGVGNTIYF. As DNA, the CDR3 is TGTGCCAGCAGCTTCGGGGTTGGAAACACCATATATTTT.

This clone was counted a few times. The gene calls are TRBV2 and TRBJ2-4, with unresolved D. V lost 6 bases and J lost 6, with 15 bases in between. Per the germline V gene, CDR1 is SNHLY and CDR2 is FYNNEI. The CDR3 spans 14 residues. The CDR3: CASSPGARANIQYF. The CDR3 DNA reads TGTGCCAGCAGCCCCGGAGCCAGAGCAAACATTCAGTACTTC.